The entry that follows covers one T cell receptor beta chain sequence. Its antigen is currently unknown. The source of the sample is a study of OX40 agonist ivuxolimab in advanced cancers. Overall study context: Ivuxolimab doses were 0.01, 0.1, 0.3, 1.5, 3 or 10 mg/kg every 2 weeks. Findings and limits, study-wide: CD4+ and CD8+ blood T cells expanded clonally by week 6 at 0.1 to 3.0 mg/kg. Average numbers of expanded clones were greater in CD8+ T cells than in CD4+.

Assay: immunoSEQ multiplex PCR; the TCRdb copy retains only in-frame clones and omits some. The sample shows roughly 93,000 clones, under 90% of them seen only once. The CDR3 length is 14 residues. V lost 6 bases and J 4 bases, leaving 13 bases between the germline ends. Per the germline V gene, CDR1 is SGHRS and CDR2 is YFSETQ. Systemic immunosuppression or a history of autoimmune disease excluded patients. The rearrangement links TRBV5-1 to TRBJ1-4, with D possibly being TRBD1 (5 bases). The specimen comprised CD4+ or CD8+ T cells sorted from blood, sampled in a trial of the OX40 agonist ivuxolimab. The TCR sequence derives from an adult with an advanced solid tumor such as melanoma, head and neck, liver or kidney cancer. For the CDR3, the DNA is TGCGCCAGCAACAAGGGGCAGATTAATGAAAAACTGTTTTTT. Amino acids: CASNKGQINEKLFF.